These 21 T cell receptor beta chains originate from one sample sequenced in a study of early T cells in non-severe SARS-CoV-2 infection. MiXCR was run by TCRdb on the 5' RACE reads, yielding one entry per CDR3 protein. The table shows 50,000 to 65,000 distinct CDR3 sequences, with about 9.7% occurring only once. Sequencing used whole blood. These TCRs come from an adult who was a healthcare worker with PCR-confirmed SARS-CoV-2 infection or an uninfected control (not recorded which).

This clonotype was seen ten or more times. The V gene is TRBV11-2, the J gene TRBJ2-3, with 8 bases identical to TRBD2. This CDR3 has 15 residues. Trimming at V came to 5 bases and at J to 2 bases, leaving 6 bases not matched to a gene. Germline V gene sequence: CDR1 SGHAT, CDR2 FQNNGV. The CDR3 sequence is CASSVSSGVTDTQYF. CDR3 sequence (DNA): TGTGCCAGCAGCGTTAGTAGCGGGGTCACAGATACGCAGTATTTT.

The sample holds many counts of this clonotype. The rearrangement links TRBV6-5 to TRBJ2-7; TRBD1 matches at 9 bases. The CDR3 is made up of 14 amino acids. Looked up from germline, CDR1 is MNHEY and CDR2 is SVGAGI. Unmatched junction bases numbered 6, after V lost 4 bases and J lost 5 bases. CDR3 sequence: CASSSPGQGNEQYF. The CDR3 nucleotides are TGTGCCAGCAGTTCCCCGGGACAGGGAAACGAGCAGTACTTC.

This clonotype was recorded at least ten times. This rearrangement joins TRBV6-5 to TRBJ2-3, with 8 bases aligning to TRBD1. Germline CDR1 and CDR2: MNHEY and SVGAGI. The CDR3 is made up of 14 amino acids. Trimming at V came to 6 bases and at J to 4 bases, leaving 6 bases not matched to a gene. In DNA, the CDR3 is TGTGCCAGCAGCCCGACAGGGGCTCCAGATACGCAGTATTTT. The encoded protein is CASSPTGAPDTQYF.

This clonotype came up many times. This chain joins TRBV19 and TRBJ1-5; the D is unclear. The CDR3 runs 13 residues. V dropped 5 bases and J dropped 3 bases, with 8 bases sitting between them. Germline values: CDR1 LNHDA, CDR2 SQIVND (reference sequence). The CDR3 bases are TGTGCCAGTAGTCAGCAGACCAATCAGCCCCAGCATTTT. This translates into CASSQQTNQPQHF.

This clonotype was detected a few times. The J gene is TRBJ1-1, the V gene TRBV29-1; D ambiguous. The V gene lost 4 bases and the J gene lost 5 bases, with 14 bases spanning the gap. Per the germline V gene, CDR1 is SQVTM and CDR2 is ANQGSEA. The CDR3 runs to 13 residues. This chain's CDR3 is CSVVQPERTEAFF. CDR3 in DNA: TGCAGCGTTGTGCAACCCGAACGGACTGAAGCTTTCTTT. The full variable domain, rest sourced from reference TRBV29-1 and TRBJ1-1, is SAVISQKPSRDICQRGTSLTIQCQVDSQVTMMFWYRQQPGQSLTLIATANQGSEATYESGFVIDKFPISRPNLTFSTLTVSNMSPEDSSIYLCSVVQPERTEAFFGQGTRLTVV.

This clonotype was recorded at least ten times. V usage is TRBV27 and J usage is TRBJ2-1; 11 bases match TRBD2. The V and J ends lost 5 bases and 0 bases, in that order; junction bases with no gene match: 9. Germline values: CDR1 MNHEY, CDR2 SMNVEV (reference sequence). There are 18 residues in the CDR3. The CDR3 is CASSSGSTSGGSYNEQFF. DNA of the CDR3: TGTGCCAGCAGTAGCGGATCTACTAGCGGGGGCTCCTACAATGAGCAGTTCTTC.

The chain joins TRBV24-1 to TRBJ2-2; D gene unclear. Germline V gene data show CDR1 as KGHDR and CDR2 as SFDVKD. CDR3 length: 12 residues. Between the trimmed V and J ends, which lost 5 bases and 0 bases, there was a span of 0 bases. The CDR3 sequence is CATSANTGELFF. The CDR3 nucleotides read TGTGCCACCAGTGCGAACACCGGGGAGCTGTTTTTT.

This clonotype was counted ten times or more. CDR3 nucleotide sequence: TGTGCCAGCAGTTACTCTCAGGGGACAACTGAAGCTTTCTTT. Residues: CASSYSQGTTEAFF. The V call is TRBV6-6, the J call TRBJ1-1, with D maybe TRBD1 (6 bases). The V end lost 0 bases, the J end lost 5 bases, and 10 bases lay between the germline ends. The CDR3 is 14 amino acids. Germline CDR1 reads MNHNY; CDR2 reads SVGAGI (reference sequence).

This clonotype was observed at least ten times. The V call is TRBV5-5, the J call TRBJ1-6, with TRBD1 as a possible D gene (5 bases). V lost 4 bases and J 12 bases, leaving 17 bases between the germline ends. Germline CDR1 is SGHKS and CDR2 is YYEKEE (reference sequence). The CDR3 contains 14 residues. CDR3 DNA: TGTGCCAGCAGCCCACTCGGGGGGAGAGAACCCCTCCACTTT. Translated: CASSPLGGREPLHF.

The chain joins TRBV4-3 to TRBJ1-2; possibly TRBD1 for D (6 bases). The CDR3 sequence is 16 residues long. The germline V and J ends were trimmed by 0 bases and 5 bases, with 16 bases remaining between them. CDR1 LGHNA and CDR2 YSLEER come from the germline V gene. Here the CDR3 reads CASSQDYRADQYGYTF. As DNA, the CDR3 is TGCGCCAGCAGCCAAGATTACAGGGCGGATCAATATGGCTACACCTTC.

This clonotype was detected ten times or more. The chain recombines TRBV2 with TRBJ1-1; a weak D match, TRBD1 (5 bases). The CDR3 spans 15 residues. V was clipped by 7 bases and J by 4 bases, with 19 bases between them. Germline V gene sequence: CDR1 SNHLY, CDR2 FYNNEI. Here the CDR3 reads CASNLLQVGGTEAFF. Here the CDR3 DNA reads TGTGCCAGCAACCTCCTGCAAGTTGGGGGCACTGAAGCTTTCTTT.

This clonotype has just a few counts. The chain has TRBV6-1 and TRBJ1-1; D ambiguous. There are 13 residues in the CDR3. V was clipped by 5 bases and J by 6 bases, with 13 bases between them. Looked up from germline, CDR1 is MNHNS and CDR2 is SASEGT. Here the CDR3 reads CASSPTREAEAFF. The CDR3 region has the DNA TGTGCCAGCAGTCCGACACGTGAGGCTGAAGCTTTCTTT.

This clonotype was seen more than once but under ten times. The CDR3 is CASSLFDRGLHEQYF. The CDR3 nucleotides are TGTGCCAGCAGCCTATTTGACAGGGGACTACACGAGCAGTACTTC. This chain connects TRBV14 to TRBJ2-7; D is perhaps TRBD1 (8 bases). The CDR3 covers 15 residues. Germline assignment: CDR1 SGHDN and CDR2 FVKESK. The V end lost 4 bases, the J end lost 5 bases, and 18 bases lay between the germline ends.

V usage is TRBV6-5 and J usage is TRBJ2-6; maybe TRBD1 (5 bases). Looked up from germline, CDR1 is MNHEY and CDR2 is SVGAGI. V lost 6 bases and J 0 bases, leaving 6 bases between the germline ends. CDR3 length: 14 amino acids. CDR3 bases: TGTGCCAGCAGCAGGGTCTCTGGGGCCAACGTCCTGACTTTC. Its translation: CASSRVSGANVLTF.

There are many counts of this clonotype. This chain joins TRBV7-9 and TRBJ1-4; D might be TRBD1 (6 bases). The CDR3 loop spans 13 amino acids. The germline V gene encodes CDR1 SEHNR and CDR2 FQNEAQ (reference sequence). The V end lost 3 bases, the J end lost 8 bases, and 10 bases lay between the germline ends. The CDR3 sequence: CASSLGGYEKLFF. CDR3 bases: TGTGCCAGCAGCTTGGGGGGCTACGAAAAACTGTTTTTT.

This clonotype was found many times. This sequence joins TRBV7-2 and TRBJ2-3, with 10 bases fitting TRBD2. CDR3 length: 18 amino acids. V lost 5 bases, J lost 0 bases, and 11 bases stayed unmatched. The V gene's germline CDR1 is SGHTA and CDR2 FQGNSA. CDR3 region: CASSRTSGNSFSTDTQYF. The CDR3 DNA sequence: TGTGCCAGCAGCCGGACTAGCGGAAACTCTTTTAGCACAGATACGCAGTATTTT.

This clonotype showed up many times. The chain joins TRBV5-6 to TRBJ2-1, with TRBD1 matching over 7 bases. Germline values: CDR1 SGHDT, CDR2 YYEEEE. The V gene end was trimmed by 0 bases and the J gene end by 8 bases; junction bases not matched to a gene: 2. CDR3 length: 13 amino acids. CDR3 nucleotides: TGTGCCAGCAGCTTGGGACAGGGCCATGAGCAGTTCTTC. It encodes CASSLGQGHEQFF. Using reference TRBV5-6 and TRBJ2-1 for the parts outside the CDR3, the full variable domain is DAGVTQSPTHLIKTRGQQVTLRCSPKSGHDTVSWYQQALGQGPQFIFQYYEEEERQRGNFPDRFSGHQFPNYSSELNVNALLLGDSALYLCASSLGQGHEQFFGPGTRLTVL.

In its sample, this clonotype was seen many times. The chain joins TRBV29-1 to TRBJ1-1; weak D call: TRBD1 (5 bases). This CDR3 is 13 amino acids long. Germline lookup yields CDR1 SQVTM and CDR2 ANQGSEA. The CDR3 coding sequence is TGCAGTGGCAGCACTGGGGGTAACACTGAAGCTTTCTTT. It codes for CSGSTGGNTEAFF.

V and J are TRBV12-3 or TRBV12-4 and TRBJ2-5, with 8 bases fitting TRBD2. The CDR3 is 15 residues long. With V trimmed by 5 bases and J by 5 bases, 10 bases remained unmatched. The CDR3 DNA is TGTGCCAGCAGTCCCACGTACCGGGAGGGGGAGACCCAGTACTTC. Its translation is CASSPTYREGETQYF.

This clonotype appeared many times. V gene TRBV7-2 combines with J gene TRBJ2-7, with D hard to call. The CDR3 runs to 11 residues. V lost 5 bases and J lost 9, with 11 bases in between. The V gene's germline CDR1 is SGHTA and CDR2 FQGNSA. CDR3 region: CASSAVWGQYF. The CDR3 nucleotides are TGTGCCAGCAGCGCGGTCTGGGGGCAGTACTTC.

This clonotype was found many times. The CDR3 DNA reads TGTGCCAGCAGCGCGCGACTAGCGGGCTACAATGAGCAGTTCTTC. Translating gives CASSARLAGYNEQFF. This chain connects TRBV11-2 to TRBJ2-1, with 10 positions matching TRBD2. The CDR3 length is 15 residues. Germline V gene lookup returns CDR1 SGHAT and CDR2 FQNNGV. Trimming removed 5 bases from V and 3 bases from J; junction bases left unmatched: 4.